Listed below are T cell receptor beta chains from one sample, sequenced in a study of control samples from healthy donors and cancer patients. Here immunoSEQ multiplex PCR was the method, and the copy in TCRdb shows in-frame clones only, minus some. Of roughly 120,000 clones detected, around 90% appear once; the ten largest clones hold 2% to 2.5%. Material for sequencing was blood. These receptor sequences come from a woman between 70 and 85 years old in good health. The CDR3 runs from the conserved cysteine through the conserved F or W. Fields, in order: V gene, J gene, CDR3 length, clone size, CDR3 protein. Part of the rows lack a size; the others show once, few, many or a class for expanded clones.

TRBV9	TRBJ2-5	13	once	CASSPSIYGTQYF
TRBV2	TRBJ2-6	15	.	CASSNRDDGANVLTF
TRBV5-8	TRBJ2-2	14	.	CASRVTTNTGELFF
TRBV12-3/TRBV12-4	TRBJ1-1	12	once	CASSFPSGKAFF
TRBV9	TRBJ1-1	17	once	CASSVVGTGGANFEAFF
TRBV29-1	TRBJ1-1	14	.	CSVDPQGAKTEAFF
TRBV2	TRBJ2-3	14	.	CASRKGWGTDTQYF
TRBV27	TRBJ2-3	15	.	CASNILAGGQNTQYF
TRBV2	TRBJ1-3	17	once	CASKSRQGVYSGNTIYF
TRBV27	TRBJ1-5	17	.	CASSPAQRRVSNQPQHF
TRBV7-9	TRBJ1-2	16	.	CASRVDRGWHSSGYTF
TRBV19	TRBJ1-5	14	.	CASSIDRENQPQHF
TRBV6-5	TRBJ1-2	14	.	CASSFGPANYGYTF